The present entry profiles one TCR beta chain with its context. Its antigen is still unknown. The data stem from a study of T-cell memory formation after mild COVID-19. Study in general: Clusters were largely donor specific. Study-wide results and caveats: Within pre-infection memory, some responding clones were found, suggesting cross-reactive memory joined. Clones that contracted from day 15 to 85 had balanced CD4/CD8; later expanders were CD4+ biased.

Germline CDR1 reads DFQATT; CDR2 reads SNEGSKA (reference sequence). This CDR3 region has 11 residues. The germline V and J ends were trimmed by 3 bases and 13 bases, with 12 bases remaining between them. Constant-segment primers were used for 5'RACE, and the resulting TCR alpha and TCR beta cDNA libraries carried sample barcodes and UMIs. TCRdb used MiXCR to reprocess the 5' RACE reads, holding one entry per CDR3 protein. The table shows more than 250,000 distinct CDR3 sequences, with roughly 16% occurring only once. This TCR was recovered from a man aged 18-30 years who had mild COVID-19 (a few samples of this study predate the infection). Cell type and time point are not known. Sequencing was performed on PBMCs or a T cell subset sorted from them (not recorded which). This chain joins TRBV20-1 and TRBJ2-2, with unresolved D. The CDR3 DNA sequence: TGCAGTGCTAGTCGCGGCCAGTCGCTGTTTTTT. Translation gives CSASRGQSLFF.